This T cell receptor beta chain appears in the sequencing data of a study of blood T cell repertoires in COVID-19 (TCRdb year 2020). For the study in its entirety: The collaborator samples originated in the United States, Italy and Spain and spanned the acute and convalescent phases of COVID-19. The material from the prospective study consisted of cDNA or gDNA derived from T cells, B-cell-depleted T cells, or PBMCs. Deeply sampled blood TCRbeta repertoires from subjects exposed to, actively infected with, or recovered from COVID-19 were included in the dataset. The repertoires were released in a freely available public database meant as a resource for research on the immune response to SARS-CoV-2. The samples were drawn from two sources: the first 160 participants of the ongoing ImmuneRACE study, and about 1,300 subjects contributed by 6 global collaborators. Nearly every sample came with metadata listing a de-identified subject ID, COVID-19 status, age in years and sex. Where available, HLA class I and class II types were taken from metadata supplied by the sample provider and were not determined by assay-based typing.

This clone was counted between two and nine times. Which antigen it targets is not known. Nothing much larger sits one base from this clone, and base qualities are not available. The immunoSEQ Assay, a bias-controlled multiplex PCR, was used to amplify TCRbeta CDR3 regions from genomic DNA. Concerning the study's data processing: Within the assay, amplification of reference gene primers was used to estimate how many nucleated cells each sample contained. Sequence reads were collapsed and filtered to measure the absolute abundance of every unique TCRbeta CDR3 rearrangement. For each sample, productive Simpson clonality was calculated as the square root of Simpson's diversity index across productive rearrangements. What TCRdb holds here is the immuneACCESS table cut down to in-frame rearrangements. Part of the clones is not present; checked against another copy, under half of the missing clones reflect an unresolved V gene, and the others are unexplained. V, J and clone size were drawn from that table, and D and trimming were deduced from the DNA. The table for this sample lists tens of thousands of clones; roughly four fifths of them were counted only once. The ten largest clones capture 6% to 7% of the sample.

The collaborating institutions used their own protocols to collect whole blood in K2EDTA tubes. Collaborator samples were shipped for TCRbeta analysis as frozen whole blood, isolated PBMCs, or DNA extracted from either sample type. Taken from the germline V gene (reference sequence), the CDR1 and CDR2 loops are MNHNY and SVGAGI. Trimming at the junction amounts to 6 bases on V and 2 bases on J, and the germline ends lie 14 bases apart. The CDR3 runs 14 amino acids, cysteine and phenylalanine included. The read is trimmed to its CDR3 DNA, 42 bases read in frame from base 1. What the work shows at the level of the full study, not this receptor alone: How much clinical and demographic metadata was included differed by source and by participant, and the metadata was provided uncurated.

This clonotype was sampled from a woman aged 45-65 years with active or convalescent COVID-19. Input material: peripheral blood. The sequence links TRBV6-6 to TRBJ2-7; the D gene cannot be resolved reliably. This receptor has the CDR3 CASSTLTTAYEQYF. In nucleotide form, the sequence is TGTGCCAGCAGCACTCTGACAACAGCCTACGAGCAGTACTTC.